This T cell receptor (beta chain) was retrieved from a study of blood T cell repertoires in COVID-19. The wider study: The United States, Italy and Spain were the sources of the acute and convalescent COVID-19 samples. In each case, the material was cDNA or gDNA derived from T cells, B-cell-depleted T cells, or PBMCs.

TCRdb's copy holds only in-frame clones and misses some; the assay was immunoSEQ multiplex PCR. The table includes approximately 76,000 clones, around 88% detected once. Trimming took off 6 bases at V and 0 bases at J, with 18 bases between the two ends. Germline loops: CDR1 MDHEN, CDR2 SYDVKM. The CDR3 is 16 amino acids. Sequencing was done on a sample of peripheral blood. This sequence was found in a young man with acute or convalescent COVID-19. The chain is built from TRBV28 and TRBJ2-7, with a possible D match to TRBD1 (5 bases). The CDR3 reads CASSPLSDSFSYEQYF. In nucleotides, the CDR3 is TGTGCCAGCAGCCCTTTGTCCGACAGCTTCTCCTACGAGCAGTACTTC.